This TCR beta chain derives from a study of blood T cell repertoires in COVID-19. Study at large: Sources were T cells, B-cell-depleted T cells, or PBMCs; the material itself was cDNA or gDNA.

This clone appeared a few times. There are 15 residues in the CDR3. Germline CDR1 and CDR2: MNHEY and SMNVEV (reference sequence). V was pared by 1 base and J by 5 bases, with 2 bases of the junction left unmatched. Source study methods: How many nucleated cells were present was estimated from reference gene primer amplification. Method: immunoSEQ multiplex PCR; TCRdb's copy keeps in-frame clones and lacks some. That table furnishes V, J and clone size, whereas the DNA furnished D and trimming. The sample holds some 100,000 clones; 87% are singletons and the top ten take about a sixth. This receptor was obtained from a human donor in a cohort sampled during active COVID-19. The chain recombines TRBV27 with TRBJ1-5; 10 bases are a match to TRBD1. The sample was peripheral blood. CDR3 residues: CASSLWGTGDQPQHF. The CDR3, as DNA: TGTGCCAGCAGTTTATGGGGGACAGGGGATCAGCCCCAGCATTTT.